This T cell receptor (beta chain) was sequenced in a study of T cell responses to AZD1222 COVID-19 vaccine. The repertoire was sequenced with immunoSEQ multiplex PCR; TCRdb's copy has only in-frame clones and lacks some. The profile shows about 130,000 clones, about nine tenths of them singletons. Germline loops: CDR1 LNHNV, CDR2 YYDKDF (reference sequence). The CDR3 has 15 residues. Trimming took 3 bases from V and 4 from J; bases not matched to a gene: 7. This chain connects TRBV15 to TRBJ2-5, with 8 bases identical to TRBD1. Sequences were derived from peripheral blood, sampled on day 0 of AZD1222 vaccination. The clonotype comes from an adult in good health. CDR3 loop: CATSSVGQGRETQYF. CDR3 nucleotide sequence: TGTGCCACCAGCAGCGTTGGACAGGGACGAGAGACCCAGTACTTC.